This is a list of T cell receptor beta chains from one sample in a study of cytomegalovirus exposure and HLA in healthy donors. Produced via immunoSEQ multiplex PCR; TCRdb's table is partial and in-frame only. Of 120,000 or so clones listed, 70% to 80% are singletons. Material for sequencing was PBMCs. Source of these receptors: a man in his forties in good health and CMV-seropositive. CDR3s include the opening cysteine and the closing phenylalanine or tryptophan. A D gene is named only where the DNA matches it firmly. Size tells how often a clone was seen (once, few, many) or the class of an expanded clone, and some rows leave it out.

D gene,clone size,V gene,J gene,CDR3 protein,CDR3 DNA
TRBD2,NA,TRBV5-6,TRBJ2-2,CASSLAGVPGRELFF,TGTGCCAGCAGCTTAGCGGGAGTTCCGGGAAGAGAGCTGTTTTTT
NA,NA,TRBV6-5,TRBJ2-7,CASRSQGEQYF,TGTGCCAGCAGGTCCCAGGGCGAGCAGTACTTC
NA,NA,TRBV21-1,TRBJ1-5,CASTGQGTGNQPQHF,TGTGCCAGCACCGGACAGGGTACCGGCAATCAGCCCCAGCATTTT
TRBD1,NA,TRBV12-5,TRBJ2-7,CASGLATGTGAHEQYF,TGTGCTAGTGGTTTGGCAACCGGGACAGGGGCGCATGAGCAGTACTTC
TRBD2,few,TRBV7-9,TRBJ2-7,CASSLGGGAGGSSYEQYF,TGTGCCAGCAGCTTAGGAGGTGGGGCGGGAGGGTCCTCCTACGAGCAGTACTTC
NA,NA,TRBV11-3,TRBJ1-2,CASSLDPDRSPTNYGYTF,TGTGCCAGCAGCTTAGATCCGGACAGATCCCCTACTAACTATGGCTACACCTTC
NA,NA,TRBV6-5,TRBJ2-7,CASSGSNEQYF,TGTGCCAGCAGCGGGAGCAACGAGCAGTACTTC
NA,NA,TRBV30,TRBJ1-5,CALGQHNQPQHF,TGTGCCTTAGGACAGCACAATCAGCCCCAGCATTTT
NA,NA,TRBV14,TRBJ1-2,CASSQDRAGIYGYTF,TGTGCCAGCAGCCAAGATAGGGCGGGAATCTATGGCTACACCTTC
TRBD1,NA,TRBV10-3,TRBJ1-5,CATATSGGEGQPQHF,TGTGCCACAGCCACATCAGGGGGCGAAGGGCAGCCCCAGCATTTT
TRBD1,NA,TRBV7-9,TRBJ1-2,CASRRRDRGFGNYGYTF,TGTGCCAGCAGACGCCGGGACAGGGGTTTTGGTAACTATGGCTACACCTTC
TRBD1,NA,TRBV7-2,TRBJ2-3,CASSQKKPGQGADTQYF,TGTGCCAGCAGCCAGAAGAAACCGGGACAGGGGGCAGATACGCAGTATTTT
TRBD2,few,TRBV29-1,TRBJ2-7,CSVAGGDREQYF,TGCAGCGTTGCGGGAGGGGATCGGGAGCAGTACTTC
NA,NA,TRBV29-1,TRBJ1-1,CSSQFGGRPNTEAFF,TGCAGCTCACAATTCGGGGGGCGGCCGAACACTGAAGCTTTCTTT
TRBD1,NA,TRBV2,TRBJ2-7,CASNRDRGLYEQYF,TGTGCCAGTAACCGGGACAGGGGCCTGTACGAGCAGTACTTC
NA,NA,TRBV6-6,TRBJ2-7,CASSGQYEQYF,TGTGCCAGCAGTGGACAGTACGAGCAGTACTTC
TRBD2,NA,TRBV11-2,TRBJ2-5,CASSARTSGGAGETQYF,TGTGCCAGCAGCGCTCGGACTAGCGGGGGGGCCGGGGAGACCCAGTACTTC
NA,NA,TRBV7-2,TRBJ1-1,CASTSTVSYTEAFF,TGTGCCAGCACCTCTACGGTATCGTACACTGAAGCTTTCTTT
TRBD1,NA,TRBV6-5,TRBJ1-2,CASSYMTGGEGYGYTF,TGTGCCAGCAGTTACATGACAGGGGGCGAGGGCTATGGCTACACCTTC
TRBD2,NA,TRBV7-2,TRBJ2-7,CASSTTLAGHEQYF,TGTGCCAGCAGCACCACCCTAGCGGGCCACGAGCAGTACTTC
TRBD2,NA,TRBV7-3,TRBJ2-5,CASSPTGGASGQETQYF,TGTGCCAGCAGCCCTACCGGGGGGGCCAGCGGCCAAGAGACCCAGTACTTC
NA,NA,TRBV11-3,TRBJ2-2,CASSLGQASTGELFF,TGTGCCAGCAGCTTAGGACAGGCCTCCACCGGGGAGCTGTTTTTT
NA,NA,TRBV28,TRBJ2-5,CAGGPNQETQYF,TGTGCCGGAGGACCGAACCAAGAGACCCAGTACTTC
NA,NA,TRBV12-5,TRBJ2-1,CASGLSSGSNEQFF,TGTGCTAGTGGTTTATCATCCGGGTCCAATGAGCAGTTCTTC
NA,NA,TRBV7-8,TRBJ1-2,CASSLVAIDYGYTF,TGTGCCAGCAGCTTAGTTGCTATAGATTATGGCTACACCTTC
TRBD2,NA,TRBV5-6,TRBJ2-4,CASSLGLAGVGIQYF,TGTGCCAGCAGCTTGGGACTAGCGGGAGTCGGGATTCAGTACTTC
NA,NA,TRBV19,TRBJ1-5,CASSTRSTVSAPRSF,TGTGCCAGTAGTACTCGGTCGACAGTATCAGCCCCACGGAGTTTT
TRBD2,few,TRBV5-1,TRBJ2-5,CASSSRASGGEETQYF,TGCGCCAGCAGCTCGCGGGCTAGCGGGGGCGAAGAGACCCAGTACTTC
TRBD1,NA,TRBV5-1,TRBJ1-2,CASSSILGDKGAYTF,TGCGCCAGCAGCTCAATACTGGGGGACAAGGGGGCCTACACCTTC
NA,few,TRBV6-6,TRBJ1-1,CATTEMNTEAFF,TGTGCCACCACAGAAATGAACACTGAAGCTTTCTTT
TRBD2,once,TRBV9,TRBJ2-7,CASSALGTSGSYEQYF,TGTGCCAGCAGCGCCCTGGGGACTAGCGGCTCCTACGAGCAGTACTTC
NA,NA,TRBV7-9,TRBJ2-5,CASSLGYRDGHQETQYF,TGTGCCAGCAGCTTAGGCTACAGAGATGGGCACCAAGAGACCCAGTACTTC
NA,NA,TRBV7-6,TRBJ1-3,CASSLNPARAGNTIYF,TGTGCCAGCAGCTTAAATCCCGCCAGGGCTGGAAACACCATATATTTT
NA,NA,TRBV7-2,TRBJ1-2,CASSPGPGVYGYTF,TGTGCCAGCTCTCCCGGGCCAGGGGTGTATGGCTACACCTTC
NA,once,TRBV6-5,TRBJ2-1,CASIWQEQFF,TGTGCCAGCATTTGGCAGGAGCAGTTCTTC